This T cell receptor (beta chain) was profiled in a study of molecular identifiers for immune sequencing clone quantification. TCRdb re-derived calls from the PCR reads in MiXCR, one entry per CDR3 protein. The sample consists of around 320,000 distinct CDR3 sequences, roughly 24% of them appearing once. This clonotype was counted between two and nine times. The antigen is undetermined. Sequence at one end of the junction differs from germline and may be a read error. Study-wide findings and caveats: Clones of above 20 RNA copies carried over 99% of effector molecules; in naive cells they carried under 1%.

Every naive CD8 library was made from between about 20,000 and 1,000,000 sorted cells with 10%, 30% or 50% RNA. The sample was naive CD8+ T cells from blood, with Jurkat cell RNA spiked in. Regarding subset: FACS-sorted CD8+CD4-CCR7+CD45RA+ naive T cells. The clonotype was recovered from a human donor in good health. Some libraries in this study had Jurkat cell RNA spiked in.

The CDR3 loop reads CANSVSLAGQDHTQYF. CDR3 in DNA: TGTGCCAACAGTGTGTCATTAGCGGGCCAAGACCATACGCAGTATTTT. The chain is built from TRBV10-3 and TRBJ2-3; 7 bases fit TRBD2. Germline V CDR1 and CDR2: ENHRY, SYGVKD. The CDR3 consists of 16 residues.